This entry concerns a single T cell receptor (beta chain). The data were produced by immunoSEQ multiplex PCR, yet TCRdb's version contains in-frame clones alone and is incomplete. The sample holds some 350,000 clones, more than 75% seen once. The sample belongs to a study of blood T cell repertoires in COVID-19. The CDR3 covers 15 residues. Trimming removed 1 base from V and 2 bases from J, with 9 bases in between. CDR1 is LGHDT and CDR2 is YNNKEL in the germline V gene (reference sequence). This receptor was taken from a human donor in a cohort sampled during active COVID-19. V and J are TRBV3-1 (or the pseudogene TRBV3-2) and TRBJ2-1; D may be TRBD2 (5 bases). The sequenced sample was peripheral blood. The DNA of the CDR3 is TGTGCCAGCAGCCAAGCTCCAGCGGCCTACAATGAGCAGTTCTTC. Its translation: CASSQAPAAYNEQFF.